This paragraph covers one T cell receptor beta chain sequence. The data originate from a study of blood T cell repertoires in COVID-19. Study details: Specimens from acute and convalescent COVID-19 originated in the United States, Italy and Spain. Sources were T cells, B-cell-depleted T cells, or PBMCs; the material itself was cDNA or gDNA.

Original methodology: Reference gene primer amplification yielded estimated nucleated cell counts. Measured with immunoSEQ multiplex PCR; TCRdb has only the in-frame clones, and not every one. V and J calls and clone size are those listed in that table; D and trimming were worked out from the DNA. The table lists several thousand clones, 65% to 90% of them singletons. This CDR3 contains 15 residues. Germline CDR1 reads MNHEY; CDR2 reads SVGAGI. Trimming cost V 4 bases and J 2 bases, with 12 bases left between them. The chain carries TRBV6-5 and TRBJ1-3; D is possibly TRBD1 (6 bases). The sequenced sample consisted of peripheral blood. The source of this sequence is a human donor in a cohort sampled during active COVID-19. The CDR3 loop is CASSSTGSPGNTIYF. CDR3 bases: TGTGCCAGCAGTTCAACAGGGTCCCCTGGAAACACCATATATTTT.